The next 27 T cell receptor beta chains were all read from a single sample in a study of glioma-infiltrating T cells. The iRepertoire nested amplicon-rescue multiplex PCR amplified TCR alpha and beta CDR3s from RNA. TCRdb re-called the multiplex PCR reads with MiXCR, one entry per CDR3 protein. The sample contains 400,000 or so distinct CDR3 sequences, 41% of which appear only once. The sample consisted of glioma tissue, nonneoplastic brain tissue, or PBMCs (not recorded which). The receptors stem from a human donor with low-grade glioma or glioblastoma, undergoing nonglioma brain surgery, or in good health (not recorded which).

This clonotype was detected ten times or more. The rearrangement joins TRBV7-8 to TRBJ2-7; the match to TRBD1 covers 9 bases. The V gene end was trimmed by 4 bases and the J gene end by 2 bases; junction bases not matched to a gene: 6. CDR3 length: 15 amino acids. Germline V gene lookup returns CDR1 SGHVS and CDR2 FQNEAQ. In DNA form, the CDR3 reads TGTGCCAGCAGCTCAGGGACAGGGAGGACCTACGAGCAGTACTTC. Translated: CASSSGTGRTYEQYF. The full variable domain, in which reference TRBV7-8 and TRBJ2-7 provide the parts outside the CDR3, is GAGVSQSPRYKVAKRGQDVALRCDPISGHVSLFWYQQALGQGPEFLTYFQNEAQLDKSGLPSDRFFAERPEGSVSTLKIQRTQQEDSAVYLCASSSGTGRTYEQYFGPGTRLTVT.

There are a few counts of this clonotype. This chain uses TRBV20-1 with TRBJ1-2, with 7 positions matching TRBD1. The junction had 11 bases not matched to a gene; V was cut back by 2 bases and J by 8 bases. CDR1 and CDR2 (germline): DFQATT, SNEGSKA (reference sequence). This CDR3 has 14 residues. The CDR3 sequence is CSARTGANPGGYTF. CDR3 sequence (DNA): TGCAGTGCTAGAACAGGGGCCAATCCGGGGGGCTACACCTTC.

V gene TRBV3-1 combines with J gene TRBJ1-1; D is possibly TRBD1 (5 bases). This CDR3 is built from 14 residues. V lost 2 bases and J 4 bases, leaving 11 bases between the germline ends. Germline-derived CDR1 and CDR2 are LGHDT and YNNKEL (reference sequence). CDR3 nucleotides: TGTGCCAGCAGCCAACCTGGGGGGGGCACTGAAGCTTTCTTT. Its protein is CASSQPGGGTEAFF.

In its sample, this clonotype was seen many times. This chain connects TRBV6-2 or TRBV6-3 to TRBJ2-3; maybe TRBD1 (6 bases). The CDR3 extends over 13 amino acids. Between the trimmed V and J ends, which lost 6 bases and 4 bases, there was a span of 11 bases. CDR1 is MNHEY, CDR2 SVGEGT, per germline. CDR3 nucleotides: TGTGCCAGCAGAGGACAGAGCCCAGATACGCAGTATTTT. As protein: CASRGQSPDTQYF.

The chain combines TRBV7-3 with TRBJ2-3; 8 bases are shared with TRBD1. Germline CDR1 and CDR2: SGHTA and FQGTGA. The V and J ends lost 5 bases and 3 bases, in that order; junction bases with no gene match: 7. The CDR3 is 15 amino acids. CDR3 sequence: CASSPNRQGTDTQYF. The CDR3 DNA reads TGTGCCAGCAGCCCAAACCGACAGGGGACAGATACGCAGTATTTT.

Comment on this clonotype: One base away lies a much larger clone, so this may be a sequencing read error. The chain uses TRBV27 and TRBJ2-3; 10 nucleotides align to TRBD2. The CDR3 totals 16 residues. From germline, CDR1 is MNHEY and CDR2 SMNVEV (reference sequence). V was pared by 5 bases and J by 3 bases, with 8 bases of the junction left unmatched. CDR3 bases: TGTGCCAGCAGTCGGGGACTAGCGAGAGCTACAGATACGCAGTATTTT. Translating it yields CASSRGLARATDTQYF.

This clonotype came up many times. This chain joins TRBV6-1 and TRBJ2-1; 14 nucleotides match TRBD2. CDR3 length: 18 residues. Germline V lookup: CDR1 MNHNS, CDR2 SASEGT. Trimming cost V 4 bases and J 6 bases; bases outside gene matches: 11. For the CDR3, the DNA is TGTGCCAGCAGTGCCAAGACTAGCGGGAGGGCATTCGGCAATGAGCAGTTCTTC. Amino acids: CASSAKTSGRAFGNEQFF.

This clonotype was detected only a few times. A read error is possible here, since a much larger clone lies one base away. This chain joins TRBV6-6 and TRBJ2-1; TRBD1 or TRBD2 may be the D gene (5 bases each). Germline CDR1 MNHNY, CDR2 SVGAGI (reference sequence). The CDR3 has 15 amino acids. In nucleotides, the CDR3 is TGTGCCAGCAGCCAGTATCGGGGCTCCTACAATGAGCAGTCCTTC. Its translation is CASSQYRGSYNEQSF.

Of note for this clonotype: A much larger clone lies a single base off, so this may be a read error. V and J are TRBV28 and TRBJ2-7, with no clear D. In germline, CDR1 is MDHEN, CDR2 SYDVKM. This CDR3 comprises 18 residues. The ends were cut back, 3 bases at V and 3 bases at J, with 24 bases in the middle. The CDR3 protein is CASSLSPLFGAEIYEQYF. The CDR3 coding sequence is TGTGCCAGCAGTTTGTCTCCATTGTTTGGTGCGGAGATCTACGAGCAGTACTTC.

The rearrangement joins TRBV20-1 to TRBJ2-5; possible D gene TRBD2, 6 bases. This CDR3 spans 14 amino acids. The germline V and J ends were trimmed by 2 bases and 5 bases, with 15 bases remaining between them. Looked up from germline, CDR1 is DFQATT and CDR2 is SNEGSKA (reference sequence). The CDR3 DNA reads TGCAGTGCTAGATATCTCGGGAGATTGGAGACCCAGTACTTC. Translation gives CSARYLGRLETQYF.

This clonotype was found once. A much larger clonotype is one base distant, so this may be a read error. This chain links TRBV7-2 with TRBJ1-1, with D uncertain. The CDR3 is 13 amino acids. The germline V gene has CDR1 SGHTA and CDR2 FQGNSA. The CDR3: CASSLEGGSESFF. The CDR3 bases are TGTGCCAGCAGCTTAGAAGGCGGCTCTGAATCTTTCTTT.

The V call is TRBV6-1, the J call TRBJ2-7; no firm D call. Germline CDR1 is MNHNS and CDR2 is SASEGT. V was shortened by 7 bases and J by 2 bases, with 18 bases between the two germline ends. This CDR3 contains 15 residues. The CDR3 DNA follows: TGTGCCAGCAAAGGGTACGGACCGGACCCCTACGAGCAGTACTTC. The encoded protein is CASKGYGPDPYEQYF.

As for this clonotype: One base away lies a much larger clone, so this may be a sequencing read error. This rearrangement joins TRBV6-6 to TRBJ1-5, with D possibly TRBD1 on 5 matching bases. Per germline, CDR1 MNHNY and CDR2 SVGAGI (reference sequence). The V end was cut by 6 bases, the J end by 5 bases, with 20 bases between. The CDR3 contains 16 residues. The CDR3 reads CASSEEPGRVYQPQHF. The CDR3 DNA reads as TGTGCCAGCAGCGAAGAGCCAGGGCGCGTATATCAGCCCCAGCATTTT.

There are a few counts of this clonotype. J is TRBJ1-2 and V is TRBV14; 7 positions agree with TRBD1. Germline lookup yields CDR1 SGHDN and CDR2 FVKESK. The ends lost 3 bases at V and 10 bases at J; junction bases unmatched: 11. The CDR3 sequence is 14 residues long. The DNA for the CDR3 is TGTGCCAGCAGCCAGGGTGACAGGGAACCTGACTACACCTTC. It codes for CASSQGDREPDYTF.

As to this clonotype: Possible read error: a much larger clone is one base away. The chain recombines TRBV6-5 with TRBJ2-1; 7 bases fit TRBD2. Losses at the gene ends were 5 bases for V and 10 bases for J; bases not matched to a gene: 11. This CDR3 comprises 14 residues. Germline V gene lookup returns CDR1 MNHEY and CDR2 SVGAGI. The CDR3 spells CASSRWAGVGEQFF. The CDR3 DNA is TGTGCCAGCAGTCGGTGGGCGGGAGTTGGAGAGCAGTTCTTC.

This sequence joins TRBV19 and TRBJ2-3; TRBD1 aligns across 7 bases. V lost 5 bases and J lost 2; bases outside the gene matches: 7. CDR3 size: 15 residues. The germline gives CDR1 LNHDA, CDR2 SQIVND (reference sequence). This CDR3 reads CASSGQVIFTDTQYF. As DNA, the CDR3 is TGTGCCAGTAGTGGACAGGTGATTTTCACAGATACGCAGTATTTT. Full variable domain (missing parts from reference TRBV19 and TRBJ2-3): DGGITQSPKYLFRKEGQNVTLSCEQNLNHDAMYWYRQDPGQGLRLIYYSQIVNDFQKGDIAEGYSVSREKKESFPLTVTSAQKNPTAFYLCASSGQVIFTDTQYFGPGTRLTVL.

Concerning this clonotype: Given the absence of the conserved phenylalanine or tryptophan at the CDR3 end, a read error is likely. The chain uses TRBV4-1 and TRBJ2-7; D not resolved. Trimming removed 4 bases from V and 3 bases from J, with 10 bases in between. Germline loops: CDR1 MGHRA, CDR2 YSYEKL. The CDR3 sequence is 13 residues long. The CDR3 sequence: CASSPASSYEQYL. The DNA of the CDR3 is TGCGCCAGCAGCCCAGCAAGTAGCTACGAGCAGTACTTA.

The chain employs TRBV20-1 and TRBJ1-3, with D hard to call. Germline lookup yields CDR1 DFQATT and CDR2 SNEGSKA (reference sequence). The CDR3 has 13 amino acids. Trimming cost V 6 bases and J 3 bases, with 12 bases left between them. CDR3 protein: CSAGGGVGNTIYF. CDR3 in DNA: TGCAGTGCCGGAGGAGGAGTTGGAAACACCATATATTTT.

The gene calls are TRBV5-1 and TRBJ2-5, with 9 bases that match TRBD2. J gave up 1 base and V 2 bases, and 6 bases lay outside the gene matches. Germline lookup yields CDR1 SGHRS and CDR2 YFSETQ. This CDR3 has 16 amino acids. CDR3 coding DNA: TGCGCCAGCAGCTTAGCGGGAGGCCCTATCCAAGAGACCCAGTACTTC. Translation: CASSLAGGPIQETQYF.

This clonotype was picked up one time. It may be a read error: a sequence one base away is much more abundant. The rearrangement links TRBV6-1 to TRBJ2-2, with D possibly matching TRBD1 (6 bases). This CDR3 comprises 16 residues. Germline CDR1 is MNHNS and CDR2 is SASEGT. As DNA, the CDR3 is TGTGGCAGCAGTGGATACAGGGCCCCGAACACCGGGGAGCTGTTTTTT. As protein: CGSSGYRAPNTGELFF.

The rearrangement uses TRBV28 and TRBJ2-1; 7 bases are shared with TRBD1. Germline-derived CDR1 and CDR2 are MDHEN and SYDVKM. CDR3 length: 15 amino acids. The junction had 7 bases not matched to a gene; V was cut back by 7 bases and J by 1 base. This CDR3 reads CASIYRQGSYNEQFF. CDR3 in DNA: TGTGCCAGCATTTACCGACAGGGATCCTACAATGAGCAGTTCTTC.

This clonotype was seen a single time. The chain carries TRBV18 and TRBJ2-7; the match to TRBD1 covers 10 bases. Germline CDR1 is KGHSH and CDR2 is LQKENI. The CDR3 has 14 residues. Trimming removed 3 bases from V and 5 bases from J; junction bases left unmatched: 4. Here the CDR3 reads CASSPRTGGDEQYF. The CDR3 coding sequence is TGTGCCAGCTCACCCCGGACAGGGGGAGACGAGCAGTACTTC.

The chain joins TRBV20-1 to TRBJ2-1; tentative D call: TRBD2 (6 bases). This CDR3 has 16 amino acids. V lost 1 base to trimming and J lost 0 bases, with 13 bases between them. Germline V gene sequence: CDR1 DFQATT, CDR2 SNEGSKA (reference sequence). CDR3 nucleotides: TGCAGTGCTAGAGTAGCTATCGGGAGCTCCTACAATGAGCAGTTCTTC. Protein product: CSARVAIGSSYNEQFF.

To note about this clonotype: This could be a read error, since a much larger clone is one nucleotide away. The chain has TRBV28 and TRBJ2-7; D is uncertain. Germline lookup yields CDR1 MDHEN and CDR2 SYDVKM. The CDR3 covers 11 residues. CDR3 residues: CASTDLGEQNF. Here the CDR3 DNA reads TGTGCCAGCACGGATCTCGGAGAGCAGAACTTC.

About this clonotype: This may arise from a read error, as a much more abundant clone is one base away. The rearrangement links TRBV6-9 to TRBJ2-1, with TRBD2 as a possible D gene (7 bases). CDR3 length: 17 amino acids. Germline CDR1 and CDR2: MNHGY and SVAAGI. The CDR3 protein is CASSSPGQTSSYNEKFF. The CDR3 DNA is TGTGCCAGCAGTTCCCCTGGACAGACTAGCTCCTACAATGAGAAGTTCTTC.

In this sample, this clonotype turned up a few times. This chain joins TRBV7-8 and TRBJ2-7; no reliable D call. Germline assignment: CDR1 SGHVS and CDR2 FQNEAQ. Trimming removed 2 bases from V and 0 bases from J, with 11 bases in between. The CDR3 runs 15 residues. CDR3 DNA: TGTGCCAGCAGCTTATGGCAGGCCTCCTCCTACGAGCAGTACTTC. This codes for CASSLWQASSYEQYF.

The chain joins TRBV10-3 to TRBJ1-5, with 7 bases lining up with TRBD1. From germline, CDR1 is ENHRY and CDR2 SYGVKD. The V gene end was trimmed by 2 bases and the J gene end by 7 bases; junction bases not matched to a gene: 8. The CDR3 has 15 amino acids. The CDR3 region is CAISEEQGLGQPQHF. For the CDR3, the DNA is TGTGCCATCAGTGAGGAACAGGGGCTGGGCCAGCCCCAGCATTTT.